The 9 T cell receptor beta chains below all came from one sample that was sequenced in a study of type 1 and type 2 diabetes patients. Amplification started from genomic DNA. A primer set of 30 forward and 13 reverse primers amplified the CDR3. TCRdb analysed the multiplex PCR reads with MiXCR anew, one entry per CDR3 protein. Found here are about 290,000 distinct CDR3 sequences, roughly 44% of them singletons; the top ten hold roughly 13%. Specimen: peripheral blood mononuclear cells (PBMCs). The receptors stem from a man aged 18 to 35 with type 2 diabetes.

CDR3: CASSVTGHQDDEQFF. The CDR3 DNA sequence: TGTGCCAGCTCGGTGACAGGGCATCAGGATGATGAGCAGTTCTTC. The gene calls are TRBV7-3 and TRBJ2-1; TRBD1 agrees at 7 bases. Germline V CDR1 and CDR2: SGHTA, FQGTGA. The CDR3 runs 15 residues. After removal of 8 bases from V and 8 bases from J, the junction contained 15 bases not matched to a gene.

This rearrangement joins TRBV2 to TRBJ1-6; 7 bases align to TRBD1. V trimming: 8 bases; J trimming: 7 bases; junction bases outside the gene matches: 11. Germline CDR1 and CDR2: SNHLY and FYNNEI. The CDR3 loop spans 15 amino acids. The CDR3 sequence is CASLRQGNRNSPLHF. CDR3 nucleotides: TGTGCCAGCCTGAGACAGGGAAATAGGAATTCACCCCTCCACTTT.

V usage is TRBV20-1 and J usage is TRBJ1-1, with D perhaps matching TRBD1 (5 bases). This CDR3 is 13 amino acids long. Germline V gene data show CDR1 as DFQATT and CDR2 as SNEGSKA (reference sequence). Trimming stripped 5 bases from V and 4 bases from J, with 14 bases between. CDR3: CSAQEIGVTEAFF. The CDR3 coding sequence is TGCAGTGCTCAAGAGATAGGGGTCACTGAAGCTTTCTTT.

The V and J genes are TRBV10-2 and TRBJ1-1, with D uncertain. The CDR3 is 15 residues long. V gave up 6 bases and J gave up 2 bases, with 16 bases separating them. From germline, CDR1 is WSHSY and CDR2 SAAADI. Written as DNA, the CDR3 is TGCGCCAGCAGGGTCGCAGCCATTAAAAACACTGAAGCTTTCTTT. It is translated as CASRVAAIKNTEAFF.

The chain's CDR3 is CSARDIEGEETQYF. DNA of the CDR3: TGCAGTGCTAGAGATATTGAAGGCGAGGAGACCCAGTACTTC. The rearrangement joins TRBV20-1 to TRBJ2-5; unclear D gene. Germline CDR1 DFQATT, CDR2 SNEGSKA (reference sequence). The V gene lost 0 bases and the J gene lost 5 bases, with 13 bases spanning the gap. The CDR3 has 14 residues.

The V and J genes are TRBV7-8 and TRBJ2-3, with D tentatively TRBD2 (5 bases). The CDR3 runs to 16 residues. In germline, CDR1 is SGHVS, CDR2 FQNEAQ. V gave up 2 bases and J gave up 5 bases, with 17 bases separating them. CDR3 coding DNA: TGTGCCAGCAGCTTACGACGGCCCCGGGATGGAGATACGCAGTATTTT. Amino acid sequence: CASSLRRPRDGDTQYF.

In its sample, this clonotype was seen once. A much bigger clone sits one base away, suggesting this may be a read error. This chain's CDR3 is CASTRGVETQYF. DNA of the CDR3: TGTGCCAGCACGCGGGGCGTAGAGACCCAGTACTTC. This chain links TRBV2 with TRBJ2-5, with D tentatively TRBD2 (6 bases). Trimming removed 7 bases at V and 4 bases at J, with 10 bases between. This CDR3 has 12 residues. Germline loops: CDR1 SNHLY, CDR2 FYNNEI.

CDR3 DNA: TGTGCCAGCAGCGAGGGACAGGGGTACTACGAGCAGTACTTC. Translation gives CASSEGQGYYEQYF. The rearrangement joins TRBV9 to TRBJ2-7; the match to TRBD1 covers 10 bases. CDR1 and CDR2 from the germline V gene are SGDLS and YYNGEE. CDR3 length: 14 residues. J was trimmed by 3 bases and V by 3 bases; bases with no gene match: 3.

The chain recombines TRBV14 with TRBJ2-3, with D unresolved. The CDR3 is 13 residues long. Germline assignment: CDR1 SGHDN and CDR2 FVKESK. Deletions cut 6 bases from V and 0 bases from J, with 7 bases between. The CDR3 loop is CASRDQSTDTQYF. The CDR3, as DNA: TGTGCCAGCAGGGACCAGAGCACAGATACGCAGTATTTT.